Here is one T cell receptor beta chain with its context. Antigen unknown. The sample carries other DNA sequences with the same CDR3. The sort gate was single viable CD3+CD4+CD8-CD45RO+ cells for memory CD4+ T cells. The CDR3 contains 15 residues. Germline V gene data show CDR1 as SGHNT and CDR2 as YENEEA. V gave up 1 base and J gave up 2 bases, with 10 bases separating them. The sample originates from a study of memory CD4+ T cells and cytomegalovirus serostatus. Study observations and caveats: A US-trained random forest predicted CMV serostatus with median AUC roughly 0.9.

Clones were sequenced by immunoSEQ multiplex PCR, and TCRdb holds only the in-frame ones, with some missing. The sample lists 25,000 to 35,000 clones, around 75% occurring once. V is TRBV11-3 and J is TRBJ2-3; D may match TRBD1 or TRBD2 (6 bases each). This receptor was taken from an adult in good health and CMV-seronegative. The sequencing input was memory CD4+ T cells from blood. The CDR3 nucleotides read TGTGCCAGCAGCTTAGCGGGGGCTCCCACAGATACGCAGTATTTT. It codes for CASSLAGAPTDTQYF.